The 9 T cell receptor beta chains below all came from one sample that was sequenced in a study of molecular identifiers for immune sequencing clone quantification. TCRdb passed the PCR reads through MiXCR, listing each CDR3 protein once. The table lists more than 450,000 distinct CDR3 sequences, around 21% of them singletons, with about 0.8% in the top ten. The sequencing sample was made of naive CD8+ T cells from blood, with Jurkat cell RNA spiked in. As to subset: FACS-sorted CD8+CD4-CCR7+CD45RA+ naive T cells. These receptors originate from a human donor in good health. Some libraries in this study had Jurkat cell RNA spiked in.

This clonotype was found a few times. The rearrangement uses TRBV25-1 and TRBJ2-7; D unclear. The germline gives CDR1 MGHDK, CDR2 SYGVNS. Trimming pared 7 bases from V and 3 bases from J, leaving 13 bases between. The CDR3 contains 13 residues. The CDR3 DNA reads as TGTGCCAGCAAGGACCAGCATAACTACGAGCAGTACTTC. Its translation is CASKDQHNYEQYF.

This clonotype was detected ten times or more. The chain couples TRBV13 to TRBJ2-2; weak D call: TRBD1 (6 bases). CDR3 length: 17 amino acids. V lost 5 bases and J 0 bases, leaving 16 bases between the germline ends. The germline V gene has CDR1 PRHDT and CDR2 FYEKMQ (reference sequence). The CDR3 nucleotides read TGTGCCAGCAGCATAAAGGGACAACTTTCGAACACCGGGGAGCTGTTTTTT. Encoded protein: CASSIKGQLSNTGELFF.

This clonotype was seen repeatedly, ten times or more. J is TRBJ2-5 and V is TRBV4-3; D is perhaps TRBD1 (6 bases). Trimming pared 0 bases from V and 5 bases from J, leaving 13 bases between. This CDR3 has 15 residues. Per germline, CDR1 LGHNA and CDR2 YSLEER. The CDR3 protein is CASSQEARGAETQYF. As DNA, the CDR3 is TGCGCCAGCAGCCAAGAGGCCAGGGGTGCTGAGACCCAGTACTTC.

This chain links TRBV2 with TRBJ2-3, with D perhaps matching TRBD2 (6 bases). V was trimmed by 2 bases and J by 6 bases, leaving 15 bases between them. This CDR3 spans 15 amino acids. Germline V gene data show CDR1 as SNHLY and CDR2 as FYNNEI. The DNA for the CDR3 is TGTGCCAGCAGTGAATGGAGTCTAGCGTTCGATACGCAGTATTTT. This codes for CASSEWSLAFDTQYF.

This clonotype was counted at least ten times. The gene calls are TRBV29-1 and TRBJ2-1; 11 nucleotides match TRBD1. The junction had 6 bases not matched to a gene; V was cut back by 5 bases and J by 9 bases. This CDR3 region has 13 residues. Germline V gene lookup returns CDR1 SQVTM and CDR2 ANQGSEA. CDR3 in DNA: TGCAGCGTTTGGGACAGGGGGTCCGGTGAGCAGTTCTTC. Translation gives CSVWDRGSGEQFF.

This clonotype has only a few counts. J is TRBJ2-5 and V is TRBV30; 7 positions agree with TRBD1. Germline V gene data show CDR1 as GTSNPN and CDR2 as SVGIG (reference sequence). There are 13 residues in the CDR3. The V segment lost 4 bases and the J segment 3 bases; nucleotides outside the gene matches: 5. CDR3 DNA: TGTGCCTGGACCAGGGACAGCGAAGAGACCCAGTACTTC. It specifies CAWTRDSEETQYF.

J is TRBJ1-1 and V is TRBV6-2 or TRBV6-3; D remains unclear. Trimming shortened V by 7 bases and J by 2 bases, and 11 bases separated the two germline ends. This CDR3 region has 13 residues. CDR1 is MNHEY and CDR2 is SVGEGT in the germline V gene. The CDR3 DNA reads as TGTGCCAGCACCCCCTATGTAAACACTGAAGCTTTCTTT. Protein sequence: CASTPYVNTEAFF.

This clonotype has more than one count but fewer than ten. CDR3 loop: CATNSGQDTDTQYF. DNA of the CDR3: TGTGCCACCAATTCTGGACAAGACACAGATACGCAGTATTTT. This chain joins TRBV24-1 and TRBJ2-3; D perhaps matches TRBD1 (5 bases). The CDR3 extends over 14 amino acids. V was cut by 8 bases and J by 2 bases, with 13 bases left in between. Germline loops: CDR1 KGHDR, CDR2 SFDVKD.

This clonotype has a count of ten or more. The chain uses TRBV20-1 and TRBJ2-3; D gene ambiguous. Per germline, CDR1 DFQATT and CDR2 SNEGSKA (reference sequence). V was pared by 1 base and J by 1 base, with 0 bases between. The CDR3 length is 11 residues. The CDR3 DNA follows: TGCAGTGCTAGAGGCACAGATACGCAGTATTTT. It translates to CSARGTDTQYF.